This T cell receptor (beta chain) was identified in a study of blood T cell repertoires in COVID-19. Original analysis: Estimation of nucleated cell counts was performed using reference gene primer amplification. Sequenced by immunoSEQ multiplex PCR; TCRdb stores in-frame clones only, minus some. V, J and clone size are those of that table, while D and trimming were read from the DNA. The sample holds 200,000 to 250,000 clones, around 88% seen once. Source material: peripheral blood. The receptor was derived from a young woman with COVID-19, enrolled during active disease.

The CDR3 DNA reads as TGTGCCAGCCCGGGACTAGCGGGAAGGTTTGGGCAGCATGAGCAGTTCTTC. Its protein is CASPGLAGRFGQHEQFF. V is TRBV27 and J is TRBJ2-1; 13 nucleotides align to TRBD2. The CDR3 loop spans 17 amino acids. After removal of 8 bases from V and 8 bases from J, the junction contained 15 bases not matched to a gene. Germline V gives CDR1 MNHEY, CDR2 SMNVEV (reference sequence).